Below, 5 T cell receptor beta chains from the same sample are listed, as sequenced in a study of CD8+CD57+ T cells in acquired aplastic anemia. Genomic DNA templated the TCR beta VDJ and CDR3 profiling. TCRdb recomputed calls from the reads with MiXCR, one row per CDR3 protein. The sample yields fewer than 250,000 distinct CDR3 sequences, less than 70% seen once. The source material was sorted CD4+, CD8+, or CD8+CD57+ T cells (not recorded which) from PBMCs. The receptors were sampled from a human donor in good health, serving as a control.

The chain links TRBV7-9 to TRBJ2-2; D uncertain. V dropped 5 bases and J dropped 0 bases, with 7 bases sitting between them. Per germline, CDR1 SEHNR and CDR2 FQNEAQ (reference sequence). The CDR3 loop spans 14 amino acids. The CDR3 reads CASSHPTNTGELFF. The CDR3 bases are TGTGCCAGCAGCCACCCCACGAACACCGGGGAGCTGTTTTTT.

CDR3 region: CASSLAVLSSYGYTF. CDR3 sequence (DNA): TGTGCCAGCAGCTTGGCCGTCTTGAGCAGCTATGGCTACACCTTC. The chain employs TRBV5-6 and TRBJ1-2; D not certain. Germline CDR1 reads SGHDT; CDR2 reads YYEEEE. This CDR3 has 15 amino acids. Trimming pared 0 bases from V and 4 bases from J, leaving 13 bases between. The whole variable domain, remainder taken from reference TRBV5-6 and TRBJ1-2, is DAGVTQSPTHLIKTRGQQVTLRCSPKSGHDTVSWYQQALGQGPQFIFQYYEEEERQRGNFPDRFSGHQFPNYSSELNVNALLLGDSALYLCASSLAVLSSYGYTFGSGTRLTVV.

The chain uses TRBV15 and TRBJ2-1; D might be TRBD2 (5 bases). The CDR3 sequence is 18 residues long. V lost 0 bases and J 8 bases, leaving 23 bases between the germline ends. CDR1 and CDR2 (germline): LNHNV, YYDKDF (reference sequence). CDR3 coding DNA: TGTGCCACCAGCAGAGATTATAGTATGAGGGAGAGAGGTTATGAGCAGTTCTTC. Protein sequence: CATSRDYSMRERGYEQFF.

The chain is built from TRBV9 and TRBJ2-7; D remains unclear. The germline V gene encodes CDR1 SGDLS and CDR2 YYNGEE. V was cut by 4 bases and J by 3 bases, with 14 bases left in between. The CDR3 runs 14 residues. Here the CDR3 reads CASSSAQWGYEQYF. CDR3 nucleotides: TGTGCCAGCAGCTCCGCGCAGTGGGGCTACGAGCAGTACTTC.

This clonotype was seen at least ten times. V and J are TRBV4-3 and TRBJ1-5; D might be TRBD1 (5 bases). V was clipped by 0 bases and J by 0 bases, with 12 bases between them. Germline CDR1 reads LGHNA; CDR2 reads YSLEER. The CDR3 contains 17 residues. CDR3 residues: CASSQDWGGSSNQPQHF. CDR3 DNA: TGCGCCAGCAGCCAAGATTGGGGGGGTTCTAGCAATCAGCCCCAGCATTTT.